The T cell receptor (beta chain) under discussion was sequenced for a study of blood T cell repertoires in COVID-19. About the study: Acute and convalescent COVID-19 samples came from the United States, Italy and Spain. PBMCs, B-cell-depleted T cells, or T cells provided the cDNA or gDNA that made up the material.

The authors' processing: By means of reference gene primer amplification, nucleated cell counts were estimated. Data came from immunoSEQ multiplex PCR; TCRdb stores just in-frame clones and leaves some out. V, J and clone size reflect that table, while D and trimming were determined from the DNA. This table holds fewer than 200,000 clones, about 87% found once. The junction had 7 bases not matched to a gene; V was cut back by 4 bases and J by 4 bases. The CDR3 contains 15 residues. Germline V gene data show CDR1 as SEHNR and CDR2 as FQNEAQ (reference sequence). Sequenced input: peripheral blood. This sequence joins TRBV7-9 and TRBJ1-2, with 9 bases aligning to TRBD1. The TCR comes from a man aged 60-69 years with acute or convalescent COVID-19. CDR3 in DNA: TGTGCCAGCAGCTACACAGGGGGCCAGGGCTATGGCTACACCTTC. It translates to CASSYTGGQGYGYTF.